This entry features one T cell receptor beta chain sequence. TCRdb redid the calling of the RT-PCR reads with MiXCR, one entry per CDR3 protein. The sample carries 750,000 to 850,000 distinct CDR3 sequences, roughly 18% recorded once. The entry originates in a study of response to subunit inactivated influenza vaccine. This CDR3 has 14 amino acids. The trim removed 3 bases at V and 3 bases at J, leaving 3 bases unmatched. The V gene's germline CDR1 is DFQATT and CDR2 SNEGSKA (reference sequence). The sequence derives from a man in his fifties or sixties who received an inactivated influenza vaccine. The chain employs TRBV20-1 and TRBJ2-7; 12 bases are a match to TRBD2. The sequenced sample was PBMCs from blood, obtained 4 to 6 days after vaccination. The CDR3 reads CSASTSGRNYEQYF. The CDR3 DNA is TGCAGTGCTAGTACTAGCGGGAGGAACTACGAGCAGTACTTC.